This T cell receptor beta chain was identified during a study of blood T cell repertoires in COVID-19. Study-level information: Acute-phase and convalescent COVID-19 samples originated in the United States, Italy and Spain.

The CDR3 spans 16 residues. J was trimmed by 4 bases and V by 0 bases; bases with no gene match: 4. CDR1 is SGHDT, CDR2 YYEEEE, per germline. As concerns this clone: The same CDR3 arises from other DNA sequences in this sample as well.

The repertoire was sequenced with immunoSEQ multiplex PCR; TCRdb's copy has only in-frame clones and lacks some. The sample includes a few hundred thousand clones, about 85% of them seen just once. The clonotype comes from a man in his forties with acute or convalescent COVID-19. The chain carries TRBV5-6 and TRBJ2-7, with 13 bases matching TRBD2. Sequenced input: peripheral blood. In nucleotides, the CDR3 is TGTGCCAGCAGCTTGGGGACTAGCGGGGGTAGGTACGAGCAGTACTTC. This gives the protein CASSLGTSGGRYEQYF. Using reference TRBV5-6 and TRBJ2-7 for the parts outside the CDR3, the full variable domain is DAGVTQSPTHLIKTRGQQVTLRCSPKSGHDTVSWYQQALGQGPQFIFQYYEEEERQRGNFPDRFSGHQFPNYSSELNVNALLLGDSALYLCASSLGTSGGRYEQYFGPGTRLTVT.